This T cell receptor (beta chain) is drawn from a study of T-cell reconstitution after alpha-beta-depleted transplantation in children (dated by TCRdb to 2016 to 2017). With regard to the full study: Using TCR repertoire profiling, the study followed T-cell immune reconstitution in a quantitative way in children after TCRalphabeta/CD19-depleted allogeneic hematopoietic cell transplantation.

Library construction relied on PCR. Sequenced on an Illumina HiSeq 2500. TCR libraries were prepared with molecular barcoding, using unique molecular identifiers to normalize TCRbeta repertoire quantification. The public reads were run again by TCRdb, first through fastp at Q25 and then through MiXCR, and only productive beta chains were kept. Records with the same CDR3 protein are collapsed into one entry carrying the most frequent genes and DNA. Counted in this sample were about half a million distinct CDR3 sequences; approximately 12% of them appeared once. The biggest ten clones account for around 6% of the sample. Taken from cysteine to phenylalanine, the CDR3 has 13 residues. The kept DNA is CDR3 alone, 39 bases in frame from the first base. V is shortened by 4 bases, J by 2 bases, and the region joining them spans 7 bases. This clonotype was counted at least ten times. What antigen it recognizes has not been identified. No much larger clone exists at a distance of one base, and base qualities are not known.

The V gene is TRBV12-3 or TRBV12-4 and the J gene is TRBJ2-3, with the D segment identity uncertain. Sequenced here: PBMCs from the stem cell graft donor, sampled from the stem cell graft. This sequence originates from a human donor who donated a stem cell graft to a child with combined immunodeficiency. The nucleotide sequence reads TGTGCCAGCAGTTGGGTGTCCACAGATACGCAGTATTTT. Its protein product is CASSWVSTDTQYF.